A selection of T cell receptor beta chains follows, all from one sample in a study of cytomegalovirus exposure and HLA in healthy donors. Assay used: immunoSEQ multiplex PCR; TCRdb lists only in-frame clones, some missing. In the table there are some 110,000 clones, 80% to 85% of which are singletons. Source material: PBMCs. These receptors all come from a man younger than 40 in good health and CMV-seropositive. CDR3s include the opening cysteine and the closing phenylalanine or tryptophan. A D gene is named only where the DNA matches it firmly. Some rows have no size entry. The others give once, few or many, or a class for an expanded clone.

TRBJ1-4 TRBV4-1 TRBD1 - TGCGCCAGCAGCCCGGGACAGTCAAATGAAAAACTGTTTTTT CASSPGQSNEKLFF
TRBJ1-1 TRBV18 TRBD1 - TGTGCCAGCTCACCATCTCGGACAGGGGGCTTGTACACTGAAGCTTTCTTT CASSPSRTGGLYTEAFF
TRBJ2-7 TRBV13 TRBD1 - TGTGCCAGCAGCTTAGAGGGACACAGGGGGAGCTCCTACGAGCAGTACTTC CASSLEGHRGSSYEQYF
TRBJ2-2 TRBV7-2 TRBD2 - TGTGCCAGCAGTCTAGCTGCGGGGGGGACACTCCCCGGGGAGCTGTTTTTT CASSLAAGGTLPGELFF
TRBJ2-5 TRBV5-6 - - TGTGCCAGCAGCTTGCGAGAGACCCAGTACTTC CASSLRETQYF
TRBJ2-7 TRBV7-9 - - TGTGCCAGCAGCCCTTACAAGTACGAGCAGTACTTC CASSPYKYEQYF
TRBJ2-7 TRBV6-1 - - TGTGCCAGCAGTGAAGCTGGTCGGGGTTCCAACGAGCAGTACTTC CASSEAGRGSNEQYF
TRBJ2-1 TRBV7-8 - - TGTGCCTCCGGGGGATACAATGAGCAGTTCTTC CASGGYNEQFF
TRBJ2-3 TRBV4-3 - - TGCGCCAGCAGCCAAGATGGGGGGGATACGCAGTATTTT CASSQDGGDTQYF
TRBJ2-7 TRBV5-1 TRBD1 - TGCGCCAGCAGCCCCGGGACAGGGACCGAGCAGTACTTC CASSPGTGTEQYF
TRBJ2-1 TRBV28 - few TGTGCCAGCAGGGCCCGCTCCTACAATGAGCAGTTCTTC CASRARSYNEQFF
TRBJ2-7 TRBV5-1 TRBD1 - TGCGCCAGCAGCGGGGGACAGTTGAGCTCCTACGAGCAGTACTTC CASSGGQLSSYEQYF
TRBJ2-5 TRBV4-1 - few TGCGCCAGCAGCCAAGATGATTTAGGAGGGGGCGGGGAGACCCAGTACTTC CASSQDDLGGGGETQYF
TRBJ1-4 TRBV5-1 - few TGCGCCAGCGGTTACAGGTCAACTAATGAAAAACTGTTTTTT CASGYRSTNEKLFF
TRBJ1-4 TRBV27 - - TGTGCCAGCAGTCCGACAGATGCAACTAATGAAAAACTGTTTTTT CASSPTDATNEKLFF
TRBJ2-2 TRBV28 TRBD1 - TGTGCCAGCGTGACAGGGGGCACCGGGGAGCTGTTTTTT CASVTGGTGELFF
TRBJ2-7 TRBV5-8 - - TGTGCCAGCAAATCGCAGGTCGAGCAGTACTTC CASKSQVEQYF
TRBJ1-1 TRBV11-1 TRBD1 - TGTGCCAGCAGCTTTGACAGGGGGCAGAACACTGAAGCTTTCTTT CASSFDRGQNTEAFF
TRBJ1-1 TRBV5-1 TRBD1 - TGCGCCAGCAGCCCCGACAGGGCGAGAACTGAAGCTTTCTTT CASSPDRARTEAFF
TRBJ1-4 TRBV5-4 TRBD1 - TGTGCCAGCAGCGTCAGACAGGGTTCCACGCTCGGTGAAAAACTGTTTTTT CASSVRQGSTLGEKLFF
TRBJ2-5 TRBV10-2 TRBD1 - TGCGCCAGCAGAGACCGGGACAGTCTGTGGGCCCAGTACTTC CASRDRDSLWAQYF
TRBJ1-2 TRBV29-1 - - TGCAGCGTCTCGACAGCTGGCTACACCTTC CSVSTAGYTF
TRBJ2-1 TRBV5-6 TRBD2 few TGTGCCAGCAGCTTCTCGCGGGGGGTCCCACTTACTTACAATGAGCAGTTCTTC CASSFSRGVPLTYNEQFF
TRBJ1-6 TRBV28 TRBD1 - TGTGCCAGCAGACCGGGACAGTTCCGATCACCCCTCCACTTT CASRPGQFRSPLHF
TRBJ2-1 TRBV7-7 - few TGTGCTAGCAGCTTAGGTCTAGCTTCCGAGCAGTTCTTC CASSLGLASEQFF
TRBJ1-1 TRBV18 - - TGTGCCAGCTCGGAGGGGTCGTGGAACACTGAAGCTTTCTTT CASSEGSWNTEAFF
TRBJ2-7 TRBV10-3 - - TGTGCCATCAGTGAGGGCAGGGACTCCTACGAGCAGTACTTC CAISEGRDSYEQYF
TRBJ1-2 TRBV6-5 TRBD1 - TGTGCCAGCAGGCTACAGGGGTGGCGGGACTATGGCTACACCTTC CASRLQGWRDYGYTF
TRBJ1-4 TRBV6-1 - - TGTGCCAGCAGTGAAATTCGGGGGGAAAAACTGTTTTTT CASSEIRGEKLFF
TRBJ1-5 TRBV7-9 - - TGTGCCAGCAGCTTGAGCGACAATCAGCCCCAGCATTTT CASSLSDNQPQHF
TRBJ1-1 TRBV9 TRBD1 - TGTGCCAGCAGCGAGGCGGGGACAGGGCGGGGCACTGAAGCTTTCTTT CASSEAGTGRGTEAFF
TRBJ2-7 TRBV27 - - TGTGCCAGCAGTTGGGGGCTCGGCTACGAGCAGTACTTC CASSWGLGYEQYF
TRBJ2-2 TRBV5-1 TRBD1 - TGCGCCAGCAGCGTGAGGACAGGGGGCGCGAACACCGGGGAGCTGTTTTTT CASSVRTGGANTGELFF
TRBJ2-3 TRBV10-3 TRBD2 - TGTGCCATCAGCGTTAGCGGGGGTGGCTCAGATACGCAGTATTTT CAISVSGGGSDTQYF
TRBJ1-3 TRBV6-1 - - TGTGCCAGCAGTGACCCAGGGATGAGCTCTGGAAACACCATATATTTT CASSDPGMSSGNTIYF
TRBJ2-3 TRBV18 - - TGTGCCAGCTCACCAGGAGGGGCAGATACGCAGTATTTT CASSPGGADTQYF
TRBJ2-3 TRBV5-5 - - TGTGCCAGCAGCCGGGACACAAGCACAGATACGCAGTATTTT CASSRDTSTDTQYF
TRBJ2-2 TRBV6-4 TRBD2 - TGTGCCAGCAGTGACAGTAGCGGGGGCTATAACACCGGGGAGCTGTTTTTT CASSDSSGGYNTGELFF
TRBJ1-3 TRBV5-4 - - TGTGCCAGCAGCTCACGGGGGGTCGACGGAAACACCATATATTTT CASSSRGVDGNTIYF
TRBJ1-5 TRBV5-6 - - TGTGCCAGCAGCTTGAGTCCGCGGACTGACAATCAGCCCCAGCATTTT CASSLSPRTDNQPQHF
TRBJ1-1 TRBV19 - - TGTGCCAGTAGTAAAGGGCGGGGAGATATAAACACTGAAGCTTTCTTT CASSKGRGDINTEAFF
TRBJ2-1 TRBV4-1 TRBD2 - TGCGCCAGCAGCCAAGGCTCGGGACTAGACAATGAGCAGTTCTTC CASSQGSGLDNEQFF
TRBJ1-1 TRBV5-6 - - TGTGCCAGCAGCCCCGGGAGCTTGAACACTGAAGCTTTCTTT CASSPGSLNTEAFF
TRBJ2-7 TRBV25-1 TRBD1 once TGTGCCAGCAGTGAGGCAGGGGGCTACTACGAGCAGTACTTC CASSEAGGYYEQYF
TRBJ2-7 TRBV4-1 - - TGCGCCAGCAGCCAAGATTCTCGGAGCTTATACGAGCAGTACTTC CASSQDSRSLYEQYF
TRBJ1-2 TRBV4-2 - - TGTGCCAGCAGCCAAGAAAGAGAGGGCTACACCTTC CASSQEREGYTF
TRBJ1-2 TRBV2 TRBD1 once TGTGCCAGCAGTGAAGCGCCGGGACAGGGACGCTCCTTC CASSEAPGQGRSF
TRBJ2-7 TRBV27 - - TGTGCCAGCAGTCCTAGCCCCCCGAGCTCCTACGAGCAGTACTTC CASSPSPPSSYEQYF
TRBJ1-2 TRBV2 - - TGTGCCAGCAGTGGGGCAGGGTATGGCTACACCTTC CASSGAGYGYTF